This T cell receptor (beta chain) originates from a study of technical replicates of blood from a few donors. Some clones are missing from TCRdb's copy, which holds only in-frame ones; the method was immunoSEQ multiplex PCR. The sample holds tens of thousands of clones; about 96% are singletons and the top ten take roughly 0.35%. Trimming removed 2 bases from V and 3 bases from J, with 7 bases in between. The CDR3 spans 13 residues. The germline V gene encodes CDR1 MNHEY and CDR2 SMNVEV (reference sequence). This clonotype originated in a human donor in good health. V and J are TRBV27 and TRBJ1-1, with no clear D. Sequencing was performed on T cells isolated from PBMCs. The CDR3 DNA sequence: TGTGCCAGCAGTTTACAGGAATACACTGAAGCTTTCTTT. This encodes CASSLQEYTEAFF.